Sequencing of this T cell receptor beta chain was carried out in a study of blood T cell repertoires in COVID-19. Study information: Whether acute or convalescent, the COVID-19 samples came from the United States, Italy and Spain. Nucleic acid was either cDNA or gDNA, and it came from T cells, B-cell-depleted T cells, or PBMCs.

Losses at the gene ends were 0 bases for V and 6 bases for J; bases not matched to a gene: 11. The germline V gene has CDR1 LNHNV and CDR2 YYDKDF (reference sequence). This CDR3 is built from 17 residues. In the authors' methods: Amplification with reference gene primers provided the estimates of nucleated cell counts. Clones were sequenced by immunoSEQ multiplex PCR, and TCRdb holds only the in-frame ones, with some missing. That table gives V, J and clone size, and the DNA gave D and trimming. The table has some 230,000 clones, around four fifths seen once. The sample holds one count of this clone. The chain uses TRBV15 and TRBJ2-4; 7 positions agree with TRBD2. The sequence was collected from a woman aged 60-75 years who had recovered from COVID-19. Sequences were obtained from peripheral blood. CDR3 in DNA: TGTGCCACCAGCAGAGATATGACTAGCCGGTCGGGAAACATTCAGTACTTC. Protein sequence: CATSRDMTSRSGNIQYF.